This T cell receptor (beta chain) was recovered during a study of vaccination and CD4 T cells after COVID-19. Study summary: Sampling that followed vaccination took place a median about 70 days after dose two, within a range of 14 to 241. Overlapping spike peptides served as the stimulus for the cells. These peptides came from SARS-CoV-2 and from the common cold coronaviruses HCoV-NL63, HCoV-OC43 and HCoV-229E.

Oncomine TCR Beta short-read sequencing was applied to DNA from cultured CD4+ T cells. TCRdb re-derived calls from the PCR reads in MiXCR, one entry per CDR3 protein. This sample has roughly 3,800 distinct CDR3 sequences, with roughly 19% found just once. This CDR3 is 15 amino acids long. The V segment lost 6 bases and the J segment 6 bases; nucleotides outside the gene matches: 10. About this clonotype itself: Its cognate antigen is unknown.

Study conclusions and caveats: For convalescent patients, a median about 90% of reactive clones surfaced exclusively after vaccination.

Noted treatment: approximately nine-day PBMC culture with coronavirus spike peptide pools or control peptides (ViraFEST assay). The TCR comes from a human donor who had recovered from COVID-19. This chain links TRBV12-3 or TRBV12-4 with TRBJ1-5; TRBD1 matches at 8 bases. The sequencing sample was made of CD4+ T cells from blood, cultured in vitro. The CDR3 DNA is TGTGCCAGCAGGGGGGCAGGGGGCATGGGTCAGCCCCAGCATTTT. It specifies CASRGAGGMGQPQHF.